The clone carrying this TCR beta chain has at least ten counts. Its target is unknown. Trimming shortened V by 7 bases and J by 3 bases, and 9 bases separated the two germline ends. This CDR3 spans 12 amino acids. The germline CDR1 and CDR2 sequences are SQVTM and ANQGSEA. Researchers built TCR beta libraries using quantitative 5'-RACE with molecular barcodes. Via MiXCR, TCRdb re-called the 5' RACE reads, giving one row per CDR3 protein. The sample carries some 840,000 distinct CDR3 sequences, about an eighth recorded once. These data are taken from a study of CD8 T cells in ankylosing spondylitis. Notes on the study in general: In peripheral blood, disease-linked CD8+ clones occurred at relatively low frequencies. Earlier work had already found some motif variants in reactive arthritis synovial fluid and blood. One TCR beta motif, made up of eight or nine highly homologous variants, appeared characteristic of ankylosing spondylitis blood. In ankylosing spondylitis patients, matched synovial fluid reportedly showed significant enrichment of disease-linked clones.

This sequence joins TRBV29-1 and TRBJ1-4; D unresolved. The sample comprised blood, either unsorted or a sorted T cell fraction (not recorded which). The TCR comes from a male donor with ankylosing spondylitis. This CDR3 reads CSAGKANEKLFF. The CDR3, as DNA: TGCAGCGCCGGGAAAGCTAATGAAAAACTGTTTTTT. Full variable domain (missing parts from reference TRBV29-1 and TRBJ1-4): SAVISQKPSRDICQRGTSLTIQCQVDSQVTMMFWYRQQPGQSLTLIATANQGSEATYESGFVIDKFPISRPNLTFSTLTVSNMSPEDSSIYLCSAGKANEKLFFGSGTQLSVL.